Presented here are 20 T cell receptor beta chains from one specimen sequenced in a study of metastatic and nonmetastatic thyroid tumors. MiXCR was used by TCRdb to re-call the PCR reads. The sample comprises 20,000 to 30,000 clones, 10% to 15% of which are singletons, and 4.5% to 6% rests with the top ten. Until they underwent thyroid surgery, no patient had received any treatment. Input material: blood. The receptors originated from a female donor with papillary thyroid cancer or a benign thyroid nodule (not recorded which). Some clones in this sample may be carry-over from other donors' samples.

This clone was found many times. This chain joins TRBV6-1 and TRBJ1-4; D gene uncertain. The V end lost 2 bases, the J end lost 0 bases, and 7 bases lay between the germline ends. Germline values: CDR1 MNHNS, CDR2 SASEGT. The CDR3 length is 15 residues. CDR3 DNA sequence: TGTGCCAGCAGTGAAAGCTGGGCAACTAATGAAAAACTGTTTTTT. Encoded protein: CASSESWATNEKLFF.

This clone occurred many times. The chain couples TRBV3-1 to TRBJ1-6, with D possibly matching TRBD1 (6 bases). The CDR3 sequence is 15 residues long. Deletions cut 3 bases from V and 7 bases from J, with 13 bases between. The V gene's germline CDR1 is LGHDT and CDR2 YNNKEL (reference sequence). The CDR3 coding sequence is TGTGCCAGCAGCCAGAAGTGGCAGGGGAATTCACCCCTCCACTTT. Its translation: CASSQKWQGNSPLHF.

In this sample, this clone turned up many times. The genes are TRBV15 and TRBJ1-6; D is uncertain. The CDR3 sequence is 14 residues long. Germline CDR1 LNHNV, CDR2 YYDKDF (reference sequence). Trimming removed 8 bases from V and 7 bases from J, with 15 bases in between. This CDR3 is CATRVDRGNSPLHF. The CDR3 nucleotides read TGTGCCACCCGCGTTGACCGAGGAAATTCACCCCTCCACTTT.

The sample holds many counts of this clone. V gene TRBV28 combines with J gene TRBJ1-6; D is unresolved. The germline CDR1 and CDR2 sequences are MDHEN and SYDVKM. The CDR3 contains 14 residues. The germline V and J ends were trimmed by 2 bases and 8 bases, with 10 bases remaining between them. The CDR3 DNA follows: TGTGCCAGCAGTTTAATAGGGCGTGATTCACCCCTCCACTTT. It encodes CASSLIGRDSPLHF.

In regard to this clone: It is likely a read error, because the conserved phenylalanine at the end of the CDR3 is missing. CDR3 nucleotides: TGTGCCAACAGGAGTCCCGGGGCGGTGTGTGGCTACACCCTC. It codes for CANRSPGAVCGYTL. The chain joins TRBV6-1 to TRBJ1-2; possible D gene TRBD1, 5 bases. The V end lost 10 bases, the J end lost 7 bases, and 22 bases lay between the germline ends. The CDR3 consists of 14 residues. CDR1 is MNHNS and CDR2 is SASEGT in the germline V gene.

Notes on this clone: A much larger clone is a single base away; this may be a read error. The chain uses TRBV5-4 and TRBJ1-1; a weak D match, TRBD1 (6 bases). CDR1 and CDR2 from the germline V gene are SGHNT and YYREEE (reference sequence). V dropped 6 bases and J dropped 1 base, with 13 bases sitting between them. The CDR3 contains 14 residues. The CDR3 DNA reads TGTGCCAGCATCGGAGCGACAGGGAACACTGAAGCTTTCTTT. Amino acid sequence: CASIGATGNTEAFF.

There are many counts of this clone. V is TRBV6-1 and J is TRBJ1-5; D not certain. Per the germline V gene, CDR1 is MNHNS and CDR2 is SASEGT. The CDR3 length is 13 residues. The chain's CDR3 is CRDGHPPEQPQHF. For the CDR3, the DNA is TGTCGCGATGGGCATCCCCCGGAGCAGCCCCAGCATTTT.

A remark on this clone: The conserved phenylalanine or tryptophan is not found at the CDR3 terminus, so this likely reflects a read error. The DNA is left out, because the CDR3 cannot be placed on it with certainty; the CDR3 is given as TCRdb lists it. The V call is TRBV9, the J call TRBJ2-6. CDR1 and CDR2 (germline): SGDLS, YYNGEE. The CDR3 length is 8 residues, termini included. CDR3 protein: CASITEGT.

This clone appeared many times. This sequence joins TRBV6-1 and TRBJ2-7, with 8 bases matching TRBD1. The CDR3 has 15 amino acids. Trimming at V came to 6 bases and at J to 2 bases, leaving 9 bases not matched to a gene. Germline CDR1 MNHNS, CDR2 SASEGT. In DNA, the CDR3 is TGTGCCAGCAGCTACATGGCGGACAGGGCCTACGAGCAGTACTTC. It translates to CASSYMADRAYEQYF.

The chain recombines TRBV20-1 with TRBJ1-1; possibly TRBD1 for D (6 bases). The V end lost 1 base, the J end lost 0 bases, and 12 bases lay between the germline ends. CDR3 length equals 15 residues. Germline lookup yields CDR1 DFQATT and CDR2 SNEGSKA (reference sequence). CDR3 in amino acids: CSARVYRALNTEAFF. CDR3 sequence (DNA): TGCAGTGCTAGAGTCTACAGGGCCTTGAACACTGAAGCTTTCTTT.

This clone was recorded many times. The rearrangement uses TRBV12-3 or TRBV12-4 and TRBJ1-5; 7 bases align to TRBD1. This CDR3 has 14 residues. V shed 5 bases and J 3 bases; nucleotides not matched to a gene: 4. The CDR3 DNA is TGTGCCAGCAGTCAAGGACAGGACAATCAGCCCCAGCATTTT. This gives the protein CASSQGQDNQPQHF.

This clone was detected ten times or more. The chain is built from TRBV4-2 and TRBJ1-2; maybe TRBD1 (6 bases). Germline V lookup: CDR1 LGHNA, CDR2 YNFKEQ. Trimming left V 5 bases short and J 3 bases short, with 22 bases between. The CDR3 covers 17 residues. DNA for the CDR3: TGTGCCAGCAGCAGTGGGGGACAAACCGGGAGTGACTATGGCTACACCTTC. Amino acids: CASSSGGQTGSDYGYTF.

This clone was seen ten or more times. This chain links TRBV19 with TRBJ2-1; 8 bases map to TRBD2. Germline V gene lookup returns CDR1 LNHDA and CDR2 SQIVND (reference sequence). Trimming cost V 6 bases and J 6 bases; bases outside gene matches: 7. The CDR3 totals 14 residues. The CDR3 loop is CASSPGLGPNEQFF. The CDR3, as DNA: TGTGCCAGTAGCCCGGGACTAGGCCCCAATGAGCAGTTCTTC.

This clone was counted a few times. The rearrangement uses TRBV6-4 and TRBJ1-2, with 8 bases matching TRBD1. This CDR3 contains 14 residues. CDR1 and CDR2 (germline): MRHNA, SNTAGT. Trimming took 5 bases from V and 3 from J; bases not matched to a gene: 5. As DNA, the CDR3 is TGTGCCAGCAGTTCCGGACAGGGAGACTATGGCTACACCTTC. This translates into CASSSGQGDYGYTF.

This clone has a count of ten or more. The chain carries TRBV4-1 and TRBJ2-2; D possibly corresponds to TRBD2 (6 bases). This CDR3 comprises 15 residues. V was cut by 4 bases and J by 5 bases, with 14 bases left in between. Germline loops: CDR1 MGHRA, CDR2 YSYEKL. The CDR3 loop is CASSPLSRGTGELFF. For the CDR3, the DNA is TGCGCCAGCAGCCCCCTGAGCCGGGGGACCGGGGAGCTGTTTTTT.

The J gene is TRBJ1-1, the V gene TRBV7-3, with a tentative D call TRBD1 (5 bases). Germline values: CDR1 SGHTA, CDR2 FQGTGA. The CDR3 consists of 17 residues. The V end lost 3 bases, the J end lost 4 bases, and 21 bases lay between the germline ends. The CDR3 region is CASSLLVARGGGTEAFF. Here the CDR3 DNA reads TGTGCCAGCAGCTTGTTAGTGGCTCGGGGCGGGGGCACTGAAGCTTTCTTT. Filled out from reference TRBV7-3 and TRBJ1-1, the complete variable domain reads GAGVSQTPSNKVTEKGKYVELRCDPISGHTALYWYRQSLGQGPEFLIYFQGTGAADDSGLPNDRFFAVRPEGSVSTLKIQRTERGDSAVYLCASSLLVARGGGTEAFFGQGTRLTVV.

In this sample, this clone turned up many times. J is TRBJ1-1 and V is TRBV4-1; TRBD1 aligns across 10 bases. Germline loops: CDR1 MGHRA, CDR2 YSYEKL. Unmatched junction bases numbered 5, after V lost 4 bases and J lost 3 bases. The CDR3 runs to 15 residues. The CDR3 sequence: CASSPTGGGYTEAFF. CDR3 bases: TGCGCCAGCAGCCCGACAGGGGGCGGGTACACTGAAGCTTTCTTT.

This clone appeared many times. The chain couples TRBV20-1 to TRBJ2-3, with 12 nucleotides matching TRBD2. The length of the CDR3 is 17 residues. The V gene end was trimmed by 1 base and the J gene end by 3 bases; junction bases not matched to a gene: 8. Germline CDR1 reads DFQATT; CDR2 reads SNEGSKA (reference sequence). In DNA form, the CDR3 reads TGCAGTGCTAGAGCGCCTAGCGGGAGGGCGGGGACAGATACGCAGTATTTT. This sequence encodes CSARAPSGRAGTDTQYF.

This clone came up many times. The chain recombines TRBV12-3 or TRBV12-4 with TRBJ2-3, with a tentative D call TRBD2 (5 bases). V shed 5 bases and J shed 8 bases, with 11 bases lying between them. CDR3 length: 12 amino acids. CDR3 amino acids: CASSKSSGTQYF. CDR3 DNA sequence: TGTGCCAGCAGTAAATCAAGCGGTACGCAGTATTTT.

This clone was seen at least ten times. The chain joins TRBV11-2 to TRBJ1-1; D is ambiguous. This CDR3 has 18 amino acids. V was pared by 0 bases and J by 0 bases, with 17 bases between. The germline gives CDR1 SGHAT, CDR2 FQNNGV. The CDR3 region has the DNA TGTGCCAGCAGCTTAGATAGGTTTGGAGGATACATGAACACTGAAGCTTTCTTT. Its translation: CASSLDRFGGYMNTEAFF. Looking up the rest from reference TRBV11-2 and TRBJ1-1 gives the full variable domain: EAGVAQSPRYKIIEKRQSVAFWCNPISGHATLYWYQQILGQGPKLLIQFQNNGVVDDSQLPKDRFSAERLKGVDSTLKIQPAKLEDSAVYLCASSLDRFGGYMNTEAFFGQGTRLTVV.